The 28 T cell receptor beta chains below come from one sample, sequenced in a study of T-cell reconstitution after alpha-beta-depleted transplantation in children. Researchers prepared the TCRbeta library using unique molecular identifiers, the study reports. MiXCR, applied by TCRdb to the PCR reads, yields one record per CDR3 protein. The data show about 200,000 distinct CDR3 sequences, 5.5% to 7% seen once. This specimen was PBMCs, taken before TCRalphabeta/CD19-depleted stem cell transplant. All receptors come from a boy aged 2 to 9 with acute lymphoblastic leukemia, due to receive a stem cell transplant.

The DNA for the CDR3 is TGTGCCAGCAGTTTCGAGCGGGAGGGTCTCTACGAGCAGTACTTC. Its translation is CASSFEREGLYEQYF. This chain connects TRBV28 to TRBJ2-7; 10 bases agree with TRBD2. V trimming: 3 bases; J trimming: 3 bases; junction bases outside the gene matches: 5. Germline V gives CDR1 MDHEN, CDR2 SYDVKM. The CDR3 consists of 15 residues.

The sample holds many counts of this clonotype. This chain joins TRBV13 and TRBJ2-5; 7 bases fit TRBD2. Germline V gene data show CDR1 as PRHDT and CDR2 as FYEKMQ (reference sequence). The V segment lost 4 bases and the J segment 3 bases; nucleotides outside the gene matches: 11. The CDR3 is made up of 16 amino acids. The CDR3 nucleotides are TGTGCCAGCAGCTCGAAAGCCGGGACTATGGAAGAGACCCAGTACTTC. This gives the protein CASSSKAGTMEETQYF.

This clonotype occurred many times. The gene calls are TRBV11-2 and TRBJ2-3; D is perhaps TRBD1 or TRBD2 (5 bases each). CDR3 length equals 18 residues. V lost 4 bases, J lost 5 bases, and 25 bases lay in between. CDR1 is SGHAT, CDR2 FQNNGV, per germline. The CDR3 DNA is TGTGCCAGCAGCTCGTCCCCCGGGACCCAAGACCGAATAGATACGCAGTATTTT. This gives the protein CASSSSPGTQDRIDTQYF.

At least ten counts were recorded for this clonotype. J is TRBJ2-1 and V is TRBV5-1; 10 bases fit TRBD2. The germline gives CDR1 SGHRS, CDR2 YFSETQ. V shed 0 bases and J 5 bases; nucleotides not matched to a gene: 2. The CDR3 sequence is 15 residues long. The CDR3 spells CASSLGTSGHNEQFF. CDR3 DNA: TGCGCCAGCAGCTTGGGGACTAGCGGACACAATGAGCAGTTCTTC.

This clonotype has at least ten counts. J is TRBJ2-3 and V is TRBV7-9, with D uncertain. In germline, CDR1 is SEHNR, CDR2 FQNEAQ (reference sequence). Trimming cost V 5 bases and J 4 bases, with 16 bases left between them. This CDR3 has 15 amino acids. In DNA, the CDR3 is TGTGCCAGCAGCAGACCGGGCCCACCCCCAGATACGCAGTATTTT. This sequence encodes CASSRPGPPPDTQYF.

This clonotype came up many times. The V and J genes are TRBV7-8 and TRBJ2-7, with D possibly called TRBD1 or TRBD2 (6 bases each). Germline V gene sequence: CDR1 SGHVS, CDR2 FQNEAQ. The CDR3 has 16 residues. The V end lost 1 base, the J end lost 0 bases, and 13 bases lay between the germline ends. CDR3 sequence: CASSLEVADSSYEQYF. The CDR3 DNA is TGTGCCAGCAGCTTAGAAGTAGCGGACAGCTCCTACGAGCAGTACTTC.

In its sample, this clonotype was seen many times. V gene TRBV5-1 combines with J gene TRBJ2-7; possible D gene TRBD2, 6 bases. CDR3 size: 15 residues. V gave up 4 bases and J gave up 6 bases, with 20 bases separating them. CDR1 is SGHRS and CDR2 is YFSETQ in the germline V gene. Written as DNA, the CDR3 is TGCGCCAGCAGCAGGCTTCCCGGGAGAGGCATCGAGCAGTACTTC. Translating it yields CASSRLPGRGIEQYF. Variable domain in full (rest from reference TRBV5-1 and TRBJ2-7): KAGVTQTPRYLIKTRGQQVTLSCSPISGHRSVSWYQQTPGQGLQFLFEYFSETQRNKGNFPGRFSGRQFSNSRSEMNVSTLELGDSALYLCASSRLPGRGIEQYFGPGTRLTVT.

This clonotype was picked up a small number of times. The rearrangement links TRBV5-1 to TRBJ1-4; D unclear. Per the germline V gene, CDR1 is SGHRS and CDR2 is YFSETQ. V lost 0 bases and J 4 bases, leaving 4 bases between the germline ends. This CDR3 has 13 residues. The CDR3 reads CASSLADNEKLFF. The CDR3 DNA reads TGCGCCAGCAGCTTGGCAGATAATGAAAAACTGTTTTTT.

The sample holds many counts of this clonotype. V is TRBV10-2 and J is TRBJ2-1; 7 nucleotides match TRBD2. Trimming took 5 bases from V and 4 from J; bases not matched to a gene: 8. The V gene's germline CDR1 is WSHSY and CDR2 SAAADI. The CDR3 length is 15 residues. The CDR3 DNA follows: TGCGCCAGCAGTAACCCGCGGGGGTATTACAATGAGCAGTTCTTC. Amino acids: CASSNPRGYYNEQFF.

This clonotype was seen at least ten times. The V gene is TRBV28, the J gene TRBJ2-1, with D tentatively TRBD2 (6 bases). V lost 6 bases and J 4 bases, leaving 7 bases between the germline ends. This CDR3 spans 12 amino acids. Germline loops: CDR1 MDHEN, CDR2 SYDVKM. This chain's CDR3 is CASRRGYNEQFF. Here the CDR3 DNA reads TGTGCCAGCAGACGGGGGTACAATGAGCAGTTCTTC. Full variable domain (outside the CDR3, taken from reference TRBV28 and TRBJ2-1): DVKVTQSSRYLVKRTGEKVFLECVQDMDHENMFWYRQDPGLGLRLIYFSYDVKMKEKGDIPEGYSVSREKKERFSLILESASTNQTSMYLCASRRGYNEQFFGPGTRLTVL.

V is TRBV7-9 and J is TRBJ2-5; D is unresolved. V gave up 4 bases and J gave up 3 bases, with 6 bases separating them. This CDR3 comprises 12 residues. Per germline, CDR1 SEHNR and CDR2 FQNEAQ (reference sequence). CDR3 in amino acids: CASSSEKETQYF. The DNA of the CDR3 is TGTGCCAGCAGCTCCGAAAAAGAGACCCAGTACTTC.

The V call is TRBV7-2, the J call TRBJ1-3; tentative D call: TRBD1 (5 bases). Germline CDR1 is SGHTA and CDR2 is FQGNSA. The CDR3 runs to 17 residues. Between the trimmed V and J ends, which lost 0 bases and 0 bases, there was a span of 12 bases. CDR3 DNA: TGTGCCAGCAGCTTAGCGCAGATGGGGCTCTCTGGAAACACCATATATTTT. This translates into CASSLAQMGLSGNTIYF.

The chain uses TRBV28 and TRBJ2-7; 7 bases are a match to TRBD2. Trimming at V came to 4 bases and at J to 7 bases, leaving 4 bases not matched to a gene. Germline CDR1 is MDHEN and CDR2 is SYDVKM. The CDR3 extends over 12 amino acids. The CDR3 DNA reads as TGTGCCAGCAGTTATGGGGGGGTAGAGCAGTACTTC. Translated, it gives CASSYGGVEQYF.

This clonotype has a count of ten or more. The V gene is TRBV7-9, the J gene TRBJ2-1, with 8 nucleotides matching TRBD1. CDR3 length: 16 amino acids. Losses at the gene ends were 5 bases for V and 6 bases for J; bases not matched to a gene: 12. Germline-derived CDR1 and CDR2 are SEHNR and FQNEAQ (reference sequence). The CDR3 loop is CASSAAQGALSNEQFF. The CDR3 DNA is TGTGCCAGCAGCGCCGCCCAGGGGGCGCTGAGCAATGAGCAGTTCTTC.

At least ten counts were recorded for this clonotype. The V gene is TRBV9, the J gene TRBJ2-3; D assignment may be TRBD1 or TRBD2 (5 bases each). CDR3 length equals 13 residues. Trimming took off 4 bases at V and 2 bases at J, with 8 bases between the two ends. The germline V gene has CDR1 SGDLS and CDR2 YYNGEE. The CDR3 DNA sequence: TGTGCCAGCAGCTTAGGGACCACAGATACGCAGTATTTT. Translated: CASSLGTTDTQYF.

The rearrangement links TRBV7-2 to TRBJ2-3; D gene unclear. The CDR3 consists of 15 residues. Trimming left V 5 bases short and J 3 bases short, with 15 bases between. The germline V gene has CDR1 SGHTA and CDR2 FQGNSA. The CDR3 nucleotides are TGTGCCAGCAGCCTGGAAGCGCGAGGTACAGATACGCAGTATTTT. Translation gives CASSLEARGTDTQYF.

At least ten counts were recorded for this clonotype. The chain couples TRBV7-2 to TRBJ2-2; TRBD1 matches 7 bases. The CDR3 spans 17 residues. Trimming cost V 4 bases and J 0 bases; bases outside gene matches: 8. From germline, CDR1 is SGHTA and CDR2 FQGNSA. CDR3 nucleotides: TGTGCCAGCAGCTGGATCGACAGGGAAACGAACACCGGGGAGCTGTTTTTT. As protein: CASSWIDRETNTGELFF.

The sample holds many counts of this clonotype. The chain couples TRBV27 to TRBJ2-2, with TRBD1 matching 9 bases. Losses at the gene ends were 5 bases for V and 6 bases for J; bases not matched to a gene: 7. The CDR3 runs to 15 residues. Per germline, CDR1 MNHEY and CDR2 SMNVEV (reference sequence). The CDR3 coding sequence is TGTGCCAGCAGTGATACAGGGGGCGTCGCCGGGGAGCTGTTTTTT. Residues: CASSDTGGVAGELFF.

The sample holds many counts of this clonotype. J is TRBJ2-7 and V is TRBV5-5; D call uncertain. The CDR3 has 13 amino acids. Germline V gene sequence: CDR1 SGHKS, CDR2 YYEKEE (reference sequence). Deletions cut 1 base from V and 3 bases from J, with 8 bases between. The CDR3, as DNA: TGTGCCAGCAGCTTGTCCTCTTTCTACGAGCAGTACTTC. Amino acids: CASSLSSFYEQYF. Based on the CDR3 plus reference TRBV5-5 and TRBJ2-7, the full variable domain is DAGVTQSPTHLIKTRGQQVTLRCSPISGHKSVSWYQQVLGQGPQFIFQYYEKEERGRGNFPDRFSARQFPNYSSELNVNALLLGDSALYLCASSLSSFYEQYFGPGTRLTVT.

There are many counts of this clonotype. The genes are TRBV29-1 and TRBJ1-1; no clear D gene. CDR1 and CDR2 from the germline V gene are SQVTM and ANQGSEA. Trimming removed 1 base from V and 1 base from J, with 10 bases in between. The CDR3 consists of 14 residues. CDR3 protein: CSVEGARSNTEAFF. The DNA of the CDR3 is TGCAGCGTTGAAGGGGCACGGTCGAACACTGAAGCTTTCTTT. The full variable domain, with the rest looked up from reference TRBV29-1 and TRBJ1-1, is SAVISQKPSRDICQRGTSLTIQCQVDSQVTMMFWYRQQPGQSLTLIATANQGSEATYESGFVIDKFPISRPNLTFSTLTVSNMSPEDSSIYLCSVEGARSNTEAFFGQGTRLTVV.

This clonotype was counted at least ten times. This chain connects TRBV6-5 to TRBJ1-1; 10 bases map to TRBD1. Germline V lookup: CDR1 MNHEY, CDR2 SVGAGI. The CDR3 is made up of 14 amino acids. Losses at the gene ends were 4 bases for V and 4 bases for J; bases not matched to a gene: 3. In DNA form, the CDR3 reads TGTGCCAGCAGTTCGGACAGGGGGAGCACTGAAGCTTTCTTT. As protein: CASSSDRGSTEAFF.

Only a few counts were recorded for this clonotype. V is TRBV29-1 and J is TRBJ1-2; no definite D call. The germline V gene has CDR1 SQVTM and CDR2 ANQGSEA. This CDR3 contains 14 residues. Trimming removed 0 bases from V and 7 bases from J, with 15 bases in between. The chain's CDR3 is CSVEEVATPSGYTF. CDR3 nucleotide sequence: TGCAGCGTTGAAGAGGTTGCGACACCGAGTGGCTACACCTTC.

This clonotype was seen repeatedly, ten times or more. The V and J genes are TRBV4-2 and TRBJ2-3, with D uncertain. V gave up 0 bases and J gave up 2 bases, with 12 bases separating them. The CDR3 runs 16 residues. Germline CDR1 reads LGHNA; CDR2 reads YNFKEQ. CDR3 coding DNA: TGTGCCAGCAGCCAAGATCCCCAGGCCTCCACAGATACGCAGTATTTT. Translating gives CASSQDPQASTDTQYF.

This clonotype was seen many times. The CDR3: CASSQAGGTSYEQYF. In DNA, the CDR3 is TGTGCCAGCAGCCAAGCGGGGGGTACCTCCTACGAGCAGTACTTC. V and J are TRBV4-2 and TRBJ2-7, with 7 bases identical to TRBD2. J gave up 0 bases and V 1 base, and 3 bases lay outside the gene matches. CDR3 size: 15 residues. Germline assignment: CDR1 LGHNA and CDR2 YNFKEQ.

The CDR3 protein is CASSLKTGAFSGNTIYF. The CDR3, as DNA: TGTGCCAGCAGCCTGAAGACAGGGGCCTTCTCTGGAAACACCATATATTTT. V and J are TRBV9 and TRBJ1-3, with 8 bases identical to TRBD1. Germline V CDR1 and CDR2: SGDLS, YYNGEE. CDR3 length: 17 residues. V gave up 4 bases and J gave up 0 bases; unmatched junction bases: 9.

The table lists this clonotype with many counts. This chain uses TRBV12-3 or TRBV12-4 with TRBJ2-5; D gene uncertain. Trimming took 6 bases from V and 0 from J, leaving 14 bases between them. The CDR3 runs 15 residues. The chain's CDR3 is CASSLSTWYQETQYF. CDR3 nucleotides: TGTGCCAGCAGCCTCTCCACCTGGTACCAAGAGACCCAGTACTTC.

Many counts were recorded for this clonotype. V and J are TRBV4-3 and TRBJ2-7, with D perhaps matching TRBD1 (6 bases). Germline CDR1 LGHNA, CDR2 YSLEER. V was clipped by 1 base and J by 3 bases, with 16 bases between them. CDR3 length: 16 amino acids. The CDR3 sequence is CASSQASGGQYYEQYF. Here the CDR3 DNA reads TGCGCCAGCAGCCAAGCCTCGGGTGGACAGTACTACGAGCAGTACTTC.

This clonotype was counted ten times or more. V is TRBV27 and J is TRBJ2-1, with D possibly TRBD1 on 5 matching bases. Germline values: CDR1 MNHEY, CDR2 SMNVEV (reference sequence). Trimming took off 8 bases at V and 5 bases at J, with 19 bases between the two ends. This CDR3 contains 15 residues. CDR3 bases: TGTGCCAGCTACCGAAGCCTCACAGGTCACAATGAGCAGTTCTTC. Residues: CASYRSLTGHNEQFF.